The 20 T cell receptor beta chains reported below all come from one sample, sequenced in a study of shared clonotypes between healthy human individuals. Here immunoSEQ multiplex PCR was the method, and the copy in TCRdb shows in-frame clones only, minus some. This table holds around 2.5 million clones, roughly 93% found once. Sequencing used naive CD4+ T cells from PBMCs. Subset of the sample: CD45RA+ positively selected. The receptors were gathered from a man aged 18 to 29 in good health. Some clones in this sample may be carry-over from other donors' samples.

J is TRBJ2-3 and V is TRBV29-1; weak D call: TRBD1 (5 bases). The CDR3 extends over 13 amino acids. Per germline, CDR1 SQVTM and CDR2 ANQGSEA. With 3 bases removed from V and 2 bases from J, the gap between germline ends came to 9 bases. The CDR3 coding sequence is TGCAGCGTTGACAGGGCCCCCACAGATACGCAGTATTTT. Residues: CSVDRAPTDTQYF.

V gene TRBV6-6 combines with J gene TRBJ2-1; TRBD2 matches 11 bases. This CDR3 has 15 amino acids. The V and J ends lost 6 bases and 6 bases, in that order; junction bases with no gene match: 7. CDR1 is MNHNY, CDR2 SVGAGI, per germline (reference sequence). As DNA, the CDR3 is TGTGCCAGCAGCCGACAACTAGCGGGAGCCAATGAGCAGTTCTTC. Translation gives CASSRQLAGANEQFF.

V usage is TRBV27 and J usage is TRBJ2-7; D perhaps matches TRBD2 (6 bases). This CDR3 is 19 amino acids long. From germline, CDR1 is MNHEY and CDR2 SMNVEV (reference sequence). With 3 bases removed from V and 0 bases from J, the gap between germline ends came to 24 bases. CDR3 loop: CASSFSVEPEAGNSYEQYF. CDR3 coding DNA: TGTGCCAGCAGTTTCTCCGTTGAACCAGAGGCGGGGAACTCCTACGAGCAGTACTTC.

V is TRBV6-1 and J is TRBJ1-6, with TRBD1 as a possible D gene (5 bases). The V end was cut by 4 bases, the J end by 6 bases, with 16 bases between. Germline loops: CDR1 MNHNS, CDR2 SASEGT. CDR3 size: 16 residues. The chain's CDR3 is CASSVSPSGANSPLHF. CDR3 DNA: TGTGCCAGCAGTGTAAGTCCGAGCGGGGCTAATTCACCCCTCCACTTT.

The sample holds a few counts of this clone. This chain connects TRBV13 to TRBJ1-1, with D uncertain. CDR1 PRHDT and CDR2 FYEKMQ come from the germline V gene (reference sequence). This CDR3 has 15 residues. The germline V and J ends were trimmed by 1 base and 5 bases, with 14 bases remaining between them. CDR3 sequence: CASSLVVHSVTEAFF. Written as DNA, the CDR3 is TGTGCCAGCAGCTTAGTAGTCCACTCGGTTACTGAAGCTTTCTTT. Filled out from reference TRBV13 and TRBJ1-1, the complete variable domain reads AAGVIQSPRHLIKEKRETATLKCYPIPRHDTVYWYQQGPGQDPQFLISFYEKMQSDKGSIPDRFSAQQFSDYHSELNMSSLELGDSALYFCASSLVVHSVTEAFFGQGTRLTVV.

This clone was seen a few times. The chain employs TRBV30 and TRBJ1-1; TRBD1 is a possible D gene (6 bases). V lost 8 bases to trimming and J lost 1 base, with 14 bases between them. This CDR3 has 13 residues. Germline V gene data show CDR1 as GTSNPN and CDR2 as SVGIG (reference sequence). The CDR3 nucleotides are TGTGCCGGATCCCCACAGGGGAACACTGAAGCTTTCTTT. This translates into CAGSPQGNTEAFF.

The chain combines TRBV27 with TRBJ2-1; D unresolved. The CDR3 runs to 14 residues. Germline V gene lookup returns CDR1 MNHEY and CDR2 SMNVEV (reference sequence). V was shortened by 2 bases and J by 6 bases, with 11 bases between the two germline ends. In nucleotides, the CDR3 is TGTGCCAGCAGTTTAGAAGGGCCGGGCAATGAGCAGTTCTTC. Translating gives CASSLEGPGNEQFF.

A remark on this clone: Germline is not matched at one junction end, which may reflect a read error. The same CDR3 is also encoded by other DNA sequences in this sample. The V call is TRBV7-3, the J call TRBJ2-6; the D gene is possibly TRBD1 (5 bases). The CDR3 runs 13 residues. CDR1 is SGHTA and CDR2 is FQGTGA in the germline V gene. The CDR3, as DNA: TGTGCCAGCAGCGTCTTTGGGGCCAATGTCCTGACTTTC. Protein sequence: CASSVFGANVLTF.

The rearrangement links TRBV9 to TRBJ2-1; possibly TRBD1 for D (5 bases). The CDR3 loop spans 14 amino acids. Germline V gives CDR1 SGDLS, CDR2 YYNGEE. The CDR3 loop is CASKGPGIYNEQFF. CDR3 in DNA: TGTGCTTCGAAAGGTCCAGGGATATACAATGAGCAGTTCTTC.

The chain recombines TRBV27 with TRBJ2-3; no reliable D call. The CDR3 spans 13 residues. Germline V gives CDR1 MNHEY, CDR2 SMNVEV (reference sequence). V gave up 2 bases and J gave up 6 bases, with 9 bases separating them. CDR3 bases: TGTGCCAGCAGTTTAGAATTAGGGGATACGCAGTATTTT. Its translation: CASSLELGDTQYF.

Concerning this clone itself: Because the CDR3's place on the DNA is in doubt, the DNA is left out and the CDR3 is given as listed by TCRdb. The chain has TRBV2 and TRBJ1-1; no check of the table's D call, TRBD1, against the DNA was made. Both ends counted, the CDR3 spans 14 residues. CDR1 SNHLY and CDR2 FYNNEI come from the germline V gene. CDR3: CASSTSGQIAEAFF.

With regard to this clone: Other DNA variants within this sample encode the same CDR3. For the CDR3, the DNA is TGTGCCAGCAGCTTAGGCAATCAGCCCCAGCATTTT. Residues: CASSLGNQPQHF. The rearrangement joins TRBV9 to TRBJ1-5; no firm D call. This CDR3 has 12 amino acids. Germline-derived CDR1 and CDR2 are SGDLS and YYNGEE. V was trimmed by 4 bases and J by 2 bases, leaving 4 bases between them.

Comments on this clone: The same CDR3 also results from other DNA sequences found in this sample. The chain links TRBV29-1 to TRBJ1-5; D may be TRBD1 (5 bases). CDR1 SQVTM and CDR2 ANQGSEA come from the germline V gene. This CDR3 contains 12 residues. The V end lost 4 bases, the J end lost 5 bases, and 9 bases lay between the germline ends. The CDR3 coding sequence is TGCAGCGTTGGGGACGGAGATCAGCCCCAGCATTTT. This codes for CSVGDGDQPQHF.

The CDR3 DNA is TGTGCCAGCACCGCTGCAAAGGGACAGGGGCCCTACTGGTACTATGGCTACACCTTC. Protein: CASTAAKGQGPYWYYGYTF. The chain links TRBV27 to TRBJ1-2; 10 bases agree with TRBD1. Germline V gene sequence: CDR1 MNHEY, CDR2 SMNVEV (reference sequence). V lost 7 bases, J lost 3 bases, and 20 bases stayed unmatched. The CDR3 consists of 19 residues.

A note on this clone: This specimen includes other DNA sequences encoding the same CDR3. The genes are TRBV6-6 and TRBJ2-7; no clear D. CDR3 length: 15 amino acids. V dropped 4 bases and J dropped 1 base, with 14 bases sitting between them. Per germline, CDR1 MNHNY and CDR2 SVGAGI (reference sequence). The chain's CDR3 is CASSLGPTRSYEQYF. In DNA form, the CDR3 reads TGTGCCAGCAGTTTGGGCCCAACGCGATCCTACGAGCAGTACTTC.

In regard to this clone: Other DNA sequences of this sample code for an identical CDR3. This chain connects TRBV11-2 to TRBJ2-3; D is uncertain. V lost 5 bases, J lost 2 bases, and 11 bases lay in between. The germline gives CDR1 SGHAT, CDR2 FQNNGV. This CDR3 contains 14 residues. CDR3 bases: TGTGCCAGCAGCCTAGGGTTAGCCACAGATACGCAGTATTTT. It translates to CASSLGLATDTQYF.

Points on this clone: The sample contains more than one DNA sequence encoding this CDR3. V gene TRBV28 combines with J gene TRBJ1-2; D is uncertain. There are 12 residues in the CDR3. V dropped 5 bases and J dropped 1 base, with 5 bases sitting between them. Germline V gene sequence: CDR1 MDHEN, CDR2 SYDVKM. The CDR3 sequence is CASSPINYGYTF. DNA for the CDR3: TGTGCCAGCAGTCCTATTAACTATGGCTACACCTTC.

The V and J genes are TRBV9 and TRBJ1-4; unclear D gene. V was cut by 3 bases and J by 4 bases, with 16 bases left in between. Per the germline V gene, CDR1 is SGDLS and CDR2 is YYNGEE. The length of the CDR3 is 16 residues. The CDR3 nucleotides read TGTGCCAGCAGCGCAGGACGGCAGGCGATTAATGAAAAACTGTTTTTT. Its protein product is CASSAGRQAINEKLFF.

The rearrangement uses TRBV7-3 and TRBJ2-2; a weak D match, TRBD1 (6 bases). CDR1 SGHTA and CDR2 FQGTGA come from the germline V gene. The CDR3 is 16 amino acids. With 2 bases removed from V and 3 bases from J, the gap between germline ends came to 13 bases. The CDR3 is CASSLFGGVDTGELFF. CDR3 bases: TGTGCCAGCAGCTTATTTGGGGGCGTGGACACCGGGGAGCTGTTTTTT. The whole variable domain, remainder taken from reference TRBV7-3 and TRBJ2-2, is GAGVSQTPSNKVTEKGKYVELRCDPISGHTALYWYRQSLGQGPEFLIYFQGTGAADDSGLPNDRFFAVRPEGSVSTLKIQRTERGDSAVYLCASSLFGGVDTGELFFGEGSRLTVL.

The gene calls are TRBV18 and TRBJ2-5; no firm D call. CDR1 and CDR2 (germline): KGHSH, LQKENI. There are 13 residues in the CDR3. V lost 3 bases to trimming and J lost 3 bases, with 8 bases between them. This CDR3 reads CASSPYQEETQYF. CDR3 in DNA: TGTGCCAGCTCACCTTACCAAGAAGAGACCCAGTACTTC.